These 21 T cell receptor beta chains came from one sample sequenced in a study of blood T cell repertoires in COVID-19. Profiling relied on immunoSEQ multiplex PCR, and the TCRdb table lists in-frame clones only, not all of them. The table lists 400,000 to 550,000 clones, roughly 90% of them singletons. The sequenced sample was peripheral blood. Source of these receptors: a woman between 25 and 40 years old with acute or convalescent COVID-19.

The chain has TRBV2 and TRBJ1-1, with 8 bases lining up with TRBD1. The germline CDR1 and CDR2 sequences are SNHLY and FYNNEI. V lost 4 bases and J lost 5; bases outside the gene matches: 12. The CDR3 loop spans 16 amino acids. The CDR3: CASSVAGQGAYTEAFF. Here the CDR3 DNA reads TGTGCCAGCAGTGTAGCTGGACAGGGCGCGTATACTGAAGCTTTCTTT. The whole variable domain, remainder taken from reference TRBV2 and TRBJ1-1, is EPEVTQTPSHQVTQMGQEVILRCVPISNHLYFYWYRQILGQKVEFLVSFYNNEISEKSEIFDDQFSVERPDGSNFTLKIRSTKLEDSAMYFCASSVAGQGAYTEAFFGQGTRLTVV.

This chain links TRBV3-1 (or the pseudogene TRBV3-2) with TRBJ1-2; TRBD1 agrees at 8 bases. Unmatched junction bases numbered 2, after V lost 6 bases and J lost 5 bases. The CDR3 runs to 12 residues. Germline lookup yields CDR1 LGHDT and CDR2 YNNKEL (reference sequence). CDR3 DNA sequence: TGTGCCAGCAGTGACAGGGGATATGGCTACACCTTC. Its translation is CASSDRGYGYTF.

The chain couples TRBV7-9 to TRBJ2-7, with D possibly being TRBD1 (5 bases). Trimming cost V 5 bases and J 7 bases, with 9 bases left between them. Germline CDR1 SEHNR, CDR2 FQNEAQ (reference sequence). The CDR3 sequence is 11 residues long. CDR3 nucleotide sequence: TGTGCCAGCAGCCACCAGGGAGAGCAGTACTTC. Amino acids: CASSHQGEQYF. The whole variable domain, remainder taken from reference TRBV7-9 and TRBJ2-7, is DTGVSQNPRHKITKRGQNVTFRCDPISEHNRLYWYRQTLGQGPEFLTYFQNEAQLEKSRLLSDRFSAERPKGSFSTLEIQRTEQGDSAMYLCASSHQGEQYFGPGTRLTVT.

This sequence joins TRBV9 and TRBJ2-1, with 16 positions matching TRBD2. Unmatched junction bases numbered 5, after V lost 2 bases and J lost 9 bases. CDR3 length: 16 residues. Germline-derived CDR1 and CDR2 are SGDLS and YYNGEE. CDR3 sequence (DNA): TGTGCCAGCAGCGTGGGACTAGCGGGGGGGCCTGGTGAGCAGTTCTTC. The encoded protein is CASSVGLAGGPGEQFF.

The chain has TRBV2 and TRBJ1-2, with no clear D. Germline V gives CDR1 SNHLY, CDR2 FYNNEI. CDR3 length: 15 amino acids. V lost 5 bases and J lost 4, with 17 bases in between. This CDR3 is CASSRTGTTLYGYTF. The CDR3 region has the DNA TGTGCCAGCAGTAGGACGGGAACTACTCTCTATGGCTACACCTTC.

The gene calls are TRBV7-8 and TRBJ2-1; 7 bases agree with TRBD1. V gave up 5 bases and J gave up 1 base; unmatched junction bases: 11. The germline gives CDR1 SGHVS, CDR2 FQNEAQ. The CDR3 consists of 17 residues. CDR3 sequence: CASSKTTGEVSYNEQFF. The CDR3 nucleotides are TGTGCCAGCAGCAAAACTACAGGGGAAGTTTCCTACAATGAGCAGTTCTTC.

This clone was counted a few times. The chain employs TRBV5-1 and TRBJ2-3; D not resolved. This CDR3 region has 14 residues. Germline-derived CDR1 and CDR2 are SGHRS and YFSETQ. V lost 1 base and J 4 bases, leaving 10 bases between the germline ends. DNA of the CDR3: TGCGCCAGCAGCTTGATAAGTGGCCCAGATACGCAGTATTTT. Translation: CASSLISGPDTQYF.

The rearrangement joins TRBV2 to TRBJ2-5; weak D call: TRBD1 (6 bases). The CDR3 is 14 residues long. Germline V gene sequence: CDR1 SNHLY, CDR2 FYNNEI. The V and J ends lost 6 bases and 0 bases respectively, with 11 bases between them. CDR3 sequence reads: CASRMTGYQETQYF. The CDR3 DNA sequence: TGTGCCAGCAGGATGACAGGCTACCAAGAGACCCAGTACTTC.

This sequence joins TRBV3-1 (or the pseudogene TRBV3-2) and TRBJ2-3; maybe TRBD2 (5 bases). The CDR3 runs 16 residues. CDR1 is LGHDT, CDR2 YNNKEL, per germline (reference sequence). Trimming cost V 0 bases and J 1 base, with 11 bases left between them. Here the CDR3 reads CASSQEAGVGTDTQYF. In DNA form, the CDR3 reads TGTGCCAGCAGCCAAGAAGCCGGGGTTGGCACAGATACGCAGTATTTT.

V and J are TRBV10-3 and TRBJ2-3, with TRBD2 matching 9 bases. The CDR3 is 16 amino acids. Germline CDR1 and CDR2: ENHRY and SYGVKD. Germline trimming cut 3 bases from V and 1 base from J; bases unmatched to any gene: 5. The CDR3 sequence: CAISDPAGGRTDTQYF. The CDR3 DNA follows: TGTGCCATCAGTGATCCAGCGGGGGGCCGCACAGATACGCAGTATTTT.

This chain joins TRBV28 and TRBJ1-4, with D maybe TRBD1 (5 bases). Trimming took 8 bases from V and 8 from J, leaving 18 bases between them. This CDR3 has 14 amino acids. Germline V gene sequence: CDR1 MDHEN, CDR2 SYDVKM. In DNA, the CDR3 is TGTGCCAGCGGATTACCCCGGACAAAAGAAAAACTGTTTTTT. Protein sequence: CASGLPRTKEKLFF.

In its sample, this clone was seen once. The V and J genes are TRBV5-6 and TRBJ1-2; no clear D gene. CDR1 is SGHDT and CDR2 is YYEEEE in the germline V gene. The CDR3 loop spans 13 amino acids. V was shortened by 0 bases and J by 6 bases, with 9 bases between the two germline ends. Here the CDR3 DNA reads TGTGCCAGCAGCTTGGCGGGTAGGCATGGCTACACCTTC. Translation gives CASSLAGRHGYTF.

This sequence joins TRBV7-6 and TRBJ1-5; weak D call: TRBD1 (5 bases). V lost 1 base to trimming and J lost 5 bases, with 12 bases between them. The germline V gene encodes CDR1 SGHVS and CDR2 FNYEAQ. The CDR3 runs to 15 residues. The CDR3 loop reads CASSLGGAGDQPQHF. CDR3 sequence (DNA): TGTGCCAGCAGCTTAGGAGGGGCGGGAGATCAGCCCCAGCATTTT.

The chain is built from TRBV29-1 and TRBJ2-3, with 7 positions matching TRBD1. Germline V gene lookup returns CDR1 SQVTM and CDR2 ANQGSEA. CDR3 length: 17 residues. The junction had 15 bases not matched to a gene; V was cut back by 6 bases and J by 0 bases. The CDR3 loop is CSVRDRAKPLSTDTQYF. The CDR3 bases are TGCAGCGTCCGGGACAGAGCTAAACCCCTCAGCACAGATACGCAGTATTTT.

The CDR3 loop reads CASSIGQYNEKLFF. The CDR3, as DNA: TGTGCCAGCAGCATCGGACAGTATAATGAAAAACTGTTTTTT. The chain links TRBV7-6 to TRBJ1-4; TRBD1 is a possible D gene (6 bases). With 5 bases removed from V and 4 bases from J, the gap between germline ends came to 11 bases. The V gene's germline CDR1 is SGHVS and CDR2 FNYEAQ. The CDR3 spans 14 residues.

This rearrangement joins TRBV6-5 to TRBJ1-1, with a possible D match to TRBD1 (6 bases). The CDR3 extends over 16 amino acids. Germline loops: CDR1 MNHEY, CDR2 SVGAGI. V lost 3 bases to trimming and J lost 6 bases, with 20 bases between them. This CDR3 is CASSYPDEGGRAEAFF. CDR3 DNA: TGTGCCAGCAGTTATCCCGACGAGGGGGGGCGGGCTGAAGCTTTCTTT.

This clone was found once. V gene TRBV28 combines with J gene TRBJ2-3; TRBD2 agrees at 10 bases. Germline CDR1 and CDR2: MDHEN and SYDVKM. The CDR3 covers 13 residues. V lost 6 bases to trimming and J lost 4 bases; unmatched junction nucleotides: 1. This chain's CDR3 is CASRLAGPDTQYF. The CDR3 nucleotides read TGTGCCAGCAGACTAGCGGGGCCAGATACGCAGTATTTT.

The CDR3 loop is CASRGTGINEQFF. The CDR3 DNA is TGCGCCAGCAGAGGGACAGGGATCAATGAGCAGTTCTTC. The rearrangement joins TRBV5-1 to TRBJ2-1; TRBD1 aligns across 9 bases. This CDR3 contains 13 residues. V shed 5 bases and J 6 bases; nucleotides not matched to a gene: 3. Per the germline V gene, CDR1 is SGHRS and CDR2 is YFSETQ.

V gene TRBV12-3 or TRBV12-4 combines with J gene TRBJ2-1; D gene uncertain. Trimming shortened V by 2 bases and J by 10 bases, and 9 bases separated the two germline ends. The CDR3 loop spans 12 amino acids. The CDR3 region is CASSLSSREQFF. The CDR3 DNA follows: TGTGCCAGCAGTTTAAGCTCTCGGGAGCAGTTCTTC.

V usage is TRBV5-6 and J usage is TRBJ2-3; a weak D match, TRBD1 (5 bases). CDR1 and CDR2 from the germline V gene are SGHDT and YYEEEE. V shed 4 bases and J shed 0 bases, with 21 bases lying between them. This CDR3 has 18 residues. CDR3 region: CASSTDSYPKPSTDTQYF. The CDR3 DNA reads TGTGCCAGCAGCACCGACAGTTATCCTAAACCTAGCACAGATACGCAGTATTTT.

The gene calls are TRBV19 and TRBJ1-2, with 10 bases lining up with TRBD1. The CDR3 sequence is 15 residues long. The germline V gene has CDR1 LNHDA and CDR2 SQIVND (reference sequence). V was pared by 6 bases and J by 2 bases, with 6 bases of the junction left unmatched. CDR3 sequence reads: CASRTGGFINYGYTF. Here the CDR3 DNA reads TGTGCCAGTAGGACAGGGGGCTTTATAAACTATGGCTACACCTTC.